This entry lists 32 T cell receptor beta chains sequenced from one sample in a study of blood T cells in healthy people across ages. It was with a sample-barcoded 5' primer and a J-beta primer mix that a second PCR of about 6 to 12 cycles was run. TCRdb reprocessed the 5' RACE reads via MiXCR and lists one record per CDR3 protein. This table holds hundreds of thousands of distinct CDR3 sequences, 24% found once. These data were likewise used in another study, on T cells of mothers and their children.

The source material was blood. The receptors originated from a boy aged 10-17 years in good health.

CDR3 nucleotides: TGTGCCAGCAGCTTAGACGGACTAGGGTTCGAGCAGTACTTC. This encodes CASSLDGLGFEQYF. The chain recombines TRBV7-2 with TRBJ2-7; 7 bases fit TRBD2. CDR3 length: 14 amino acids. Trimming removed 1 base from V and 6 bases from J; junction bases left unmatched: 6. CDR1 and CDR2 from the germline V gene are SGHTA and FQGNSA. Based on the CDR3 plus reference TRBV7-2 and TRBJ2-7, the full variable domain is GAGVSQSPSNKVTEKGKDVELRCDPISGHTALYWYRQSLGQGLEFLIYFQGNSAPDKSGLPSDRFSAERTGGSVSTLTIQRTQQEDSAVYLCASSLDGLGFEQYFGPGTRLTVT.

In the case of this clonotype: One end of the junction fails to match germline, which may point to a read error. The V call is TRBV4-3, the J call TRBJ1-2, with TRBD1 matching 9 bases. CDR1 LGHNA and CDR2 YSLEER come from the germline V gene. This CDR3 comprises 16 residues. The CDR3 spells CASCQGGTGGRLDYTF. The DNA for the CDR3 is TGCGCCAGCTGCCAAGGTGGAACAGGGGGCCGGCTGGACTACACCTTC.

The rearrangement uses TRBV6-6 and TRBJ1-5; D is unresolved. Germline loops: CDR1 MNHNY, CDR2 SVGAGI (reference sequence). Trimming stripped 0 bases from V and 1 base from J, with 4 bases between. The CDR3 is 14 amino acids. This CDR3 reads CASSYSISNQPQHF. As DNA, the CDR3 is TGTGCCAGCAGTTACTCGATCAGCAATCAGCCCCAGCATTTT.

This clonotype was seen a single time. V gene TRBV29-1 combines with J gene TRBJ1-2, with D possibly matching TRBD1 (5 bases). This CDR3 region has 14 residues. V lost 4 bases and J lost 0, with 12 bases in between. Germline CDR1 SQVTM, CDR2 ANQGSEA. In nucleotides, the CDR3 is TGCAGCGTTGGGTCCCAGGGAGCTAACTATGGCTACACCTTC. It yields the protein CSVGSQGANYGYTF.

Ten or more counts support this clonotype. The gene calls are TRBV28 and TRBJ2-7; unclear D gene. The germline CDR1 and CDR2 sequences are MDHEN and SYDVKM. CDR3 length equals 12 residues. V was cut by 3 bases and J by 2 bases, with 5 bases left in between. CDR3 in DNA: TGTGCCAGCAGTTTTTCGCCCTACGAGCAGTACTTC. The encoded protein is CASSFSPYEQYF.

The rearrangement links TRBV7-8 to TRBJ2-1; D call uncertain. The ends were cut back, 6 bases at V and 6 bases at J, with 21 bases in the middle. CDR3 length: 16 amino acids. Germline V gene data show CDR1 as SGHVS and CDR2 as FQNEAQ. The CDR3 reads CASSSEARGCCNEQFF. In DNA, the CDR3 is TGTGCCAGCAGTTCCGAGGCCAGAGGATGTTGCAATGAGCAGTTCTTC.

V gene TRBV4-1 combines with J gene TRBJ1-2; tentatively, D is TRBD1 (6 bases). V gave up 9 bases and J gave up 1 base, with 18 bases separating them. CDR3 length equals 15 residues. CDR1 and CDR2 (germline): MGHRA, YSYEKL. As DNA, the CDR3 is TGCGCCAGTCAACCTCAAACAGGGTTTAACTATGGCTACACCTTC. This encodes CASQPQTGFNYGYTF.

CDR3 protein: CASSFGTEPYNEQFF. CDR3 DNA: TGTGCCAGCAGCTTCGGGACGGAACCCTACAATGAGCAGTTCTTC. This chain connects TRBV9 to TRBJ2-1, with D tentatively TRBD1 or TRBD2 (5 bases each). Looked up from germline, CDR1 is SGDLS and CDR2 is YYNGEE. The V end lost 4 bases, the J end lost 2 bases, and 13 bases lay between the germline ends. This CDR3 region has 15 residues.

This clonotype appeared a few times. The chain carries TRBV6-1 and TRBJ2-5; 7 bases are a match to TRBD1. Matching the DNA end better, TRBJ2-7 makes the J call doubtful. The CDR3 covers 14 residues. Germline V gives CDR1 MNHNS, CDR2 SASEGT. This chain's CDR3 is CASTVQGTGDEQYF. CDR3 in DNA: TGTGCCAGCACCGTACAGGGGACGGGCGACGAGCAGTACTTC.

V and J are TRBV7-9 and TRBJ1-3; D unresolved. Germline V gene sequence: CDR1 SEHNR, CDR2 FQNEAQ (reference sequence). Trimming left V 0 bases short and J 0 bases short, with 6 bases between. The CDR3 covers 15 residues. In nucleotides, the CDR3 is TGTGCCAGCAGCTTAGCGCAGTTCTCTGGAAACACCATATATTTT. Protein: CASSLAQFSGNTIYF.

The chain joins TRBV28 to TRBJ2-5; no reliable D call. The CDR3 extends over 13 amino acids. The V end was cut by 4 bases, the J end by 5 bases, with 11 bases between. From germline, CDR1 is MDHEN and CDR2 SYDVKM. The CDR3 DNA sequence: TGTGCCAGCAGTTCCGGCAGTCTTGAGACCCAGTACTTC. This gives the protein CASSSGSLETQYF.

This clonotype has at least ten counts. This chain links TRBV29-1 with TRBJ2-7; D gene unclear. The CDR3 has 13 amino acids. Germline V gene data show CDR1 as SQVTM and CDR2 as ANQGSEA. V was cut by 5 bases and J by 1 base, with 12 bases left in between. The CDR3 reads CSVSRFGSYEQYF. The CDR3 DNA sequence: TGCAGCGTTTCCCGATTCGGGTCCTACGAGCAGTACTTC.

The V and J genes are TRBV11-1 and TRBJ1-1; D unclear. Germline assignment: CDR1 SGHAT and CDR2 FQDESV (reference sequence). This CDR3 region has 14 residues. Between the trimmed V and J ends, which lost 1 base and 1 base, there was a span of 7 bases. DNA of the CDR3: TGTGCCAGCAGCTTAGAACGGGGGAACACTGAAGCTTTCTTT. Its translation is CASSLERGNTEAFF. The full variable domain, with the rest looked up from reference TRBV11-1 and TRBJ1-1, is EAEVAQSPRYKITEKSQAVAFWCDPISGHATLYWYRQILGQGPELLVQFQDESVVDDSQLPKDRFSAERLKGVDSTLKIQPAELGDSAMYLCASSLERGNTEAFFGQGTRLTVV.

This clonotype was detected only a few times. V gene TRBV29-1 combines with J gene TRBJ2-3; TRBD2 matches 12 bases. V was clipped by 1 base and J by 3 bases; unmatched bases: 11. This CDR3 contains 18 residues. In germline, CDR1 is SQVTM, CDR2 ANQGSEA. This CDR3 is CSVEGETSGRPLTDTQYF. The CDR3 DNA follows: TGCAGCGTTGAAGGTGAGACTAGCGGGAGACCTCTAACAGATACGCAGTATTTT.

This clonotype has a handful of counts. V is TRBV28 and J is TRBJ2-7; TRBD1 aligns across 7 bases. Germline V lookup: CDR1 MDHEN, CDR2 SYDVKM. The CDR3 contains 14 residues. The V and J ends lost 5 bases and 3 bases, in that order; junction bases with no gene match: 7. The CDR3 here is CASSRDSPIYEQYF. CDR3 DNA sequence: TGTGCCAGCAGTCGGGACAGCCCAATCTACGAGCAGTACTTC.

The chain is built from TRBV29-1 and TRBJ1-1; D is perhaps TRBD1 (5 bases). V lost 7 bases to trimming and J lost 4 bases, with 10 bases between them. CDR1 is SQVTM, CDR2 ANQGSEA, per germline. This CDR3 has 11 residues. The CDR3 spells CSALGTTEAFF. The CDR3, as DNA: TGCAGCGCTCTCGGGACCACTGAAGCTTTCTTT.

CDR3: CASSPQGATYNSPLHF. The CDR3 DNA follows: TGTGCCAGCAGCCCGCAGGGGGCAACCTATAATTCACCCCTCCACTTT. The chain couples TRBV5-8 to TRBJ1-6; 8 bases map to TRBD1. Trimming cost V 4 bases and J 2 bases; bases outside gene matches: 5. The CDR3 runs 16 residues. Per the germline V gene, CDR1 is SGHTS and CDR2 is YDEGEE.

This clonotype was seen many times. The chain joins TRBV20-1 to TRBJ1-5; the D gene is possibly TRBD1 (5 bases). The CDR3 sequence is 13 residues long. Per the germline V gene, CDR1 is DFQATT and CDR2 is SNEGSKA (reference sequence). The V end was cut by 3 bases, the J end by 3 bases, with 9 bases between. The CDR3 protein is CSASGGTNQPQHF. The CDR3 nucleotides read TGCAGTGCTAGTGGGGGAACCAATCAGCCCCAGCATTTT.

The chain links TRBV7-2 to TRBJ1-2, with 7 bases fitting TRBD1. Germline CDR1 reads SGHTA; CDR2 reads FQGNSA. This CDR3 is 16 amino acids long. The J segment lost 3 bases and the V segment lost 1 base, leaving 8 bases of the junction unmatched. The CDR3 region is CASSLDGRQGDYGYTF. CDR3 nucleotide sequence: TGTGCCAGCAGCTTAGACGGGAGGCAGGGGGACTATGGCTACACCTTC.

J is TRBJ1-1 and V is TRBV7-3; no clear D gene. V was clipped by 1 base and J by 5 bases, with 14 bases between them. The germline V gene has CDR1 SGHTA and CDR2 FQGTGA. CDR3 size: 15 residues. The CDR3 reads CASSLIGGPRTEAFF. The CDR3 nucleotides read TGTGCCAGCAGCTTAATAGGAGGGCCGAGGACTGAAGCTTTCTTT.

V gene TRBV28 combines with J gene TRBJ2-7; D is uncertain. V gave up 3 bases and J gave up 3 bases, with 18 bases separating them. The germline V gene has CDR1 MDHEN and CDR2 SYDVKM. The CDR3 spans 16 residues. The CDR3 nucleotides read TGTGCCAGCAGTTTCCTTAAGGGAAACTCAGGCTACGAGCAGTACTTC. Protein sequence: CASSFLKGNSGYEQYF. Supplemented by reference TRBV28 and TRBJ2-7, the full variable domain reads DVKVTQSSRYLVKRTGEKVFLECVQDMDHENMFWYRQDPGLGLRLIYFSYDVKMKEKGDIPEGYSVSREKKERFSLILESASTNQTSMYLCASSFLKGNSGYEQYFGPGTRLTVT.

The chain recombines TRBV28 with TRBJ1-4; D might be TRBD1 (6 bases). Looked up from germline, CDR1 is MDHEN and CDR2 is SYDVKM. This CDR3 comprises 14 residues. Trimming shortened V by 3 bases and J by 9 bases, and 14 bases separated the two germline ends. CDR3 in amino acids: CASSLEGEWKKLFF. CDR3 coding DNA: TGTGCCAGCAGTTTGGAGGGGGAGTGGAAAAAACTGTTTTTT.

This chain uses TRBV18 with TRBJ2-5; D gene uncertain. The germline V and J ends were trimmed by 1 base and 1 base, with 10 bases remaining between them. This CDR3 comprises 15 residues. CDR1 and CDR2 (germline): KGHSH, LQKENI. Written as DNA, the CDR3 is TGTGCCAGCTCACCACTCCTCAGGACCCAAGAGACCCAGTACTTC. Its protein product is CASSPLLRTQETQYF.

J is TRBJ2-3 and V is TRBV5-1; D is ambiguous. Germline CDR1 and CDR2: SGHRS and YFSETQ. Trimming shortened V by 4 bases and J by 4 bases, and 16 bases separated the two germline ends. This CDR3 is built from 15 residues. CDR3 protein: CASSIASKVADTQYF. The CDR3 nucleotides read TGCGCCAGCAGCATCGCCTCAAAGGTTGCAGATACGCAGTATTTT.

In this sample, this clonotype turned up a few times. The rearrangement joins TRBV29-1 to TRBJ2-3, with TRBD1 matching 12 bases. J gave up 4 bases and V 7 bases, and 6 bases lay outside the gene matches. Germline V gene lookup returns CDR1 SQVTM and CDR2 ANQGSEA. This CDR3 spans 14 amino acids. CDR3 region: CSATGTGGPDTQYF. CDR3 nucleotides: TGCAGCGCTACCGGGACAGGGGGCCCAGATACGCAGTATTTT.

This sequence joins TRBV20-1 and TRBJ2-7, with D hard to call. The CDR3 is made up of 14 amino acids. Trimming removed 6 bases at V and 1 base at J, with 16 bases between. The germline gives CDR1 DFQATT, CDR2 SNEGSKA (reference sequence). The CDR3 sequence: CSAVGSSKSYEQYF. The CDR3 bases are TGCAGTGCCGTTGGTAGTAGCAAGTCCTACGAGCAGTACTTC.

J is TRBJ2-1 and V is TRBV4-3; D unclear. Germline assignment: CDR1 LGHNA and CDR2 YSLEER. The CDR3 is 15 amino acids. Between the trimmed V and J ends, which lost 0 bases and 3 bases, there was a span of 9 bases. CDR3 in amino acids: CASSQDLMGYNEQFF. CDR3 sequence (DNA): TGCGCCAGCAGCCAAGATTTAATGGGCTACAATGAGCAGTTCTTC.

The rearrangement links TRBV9 to TRBJ1-2; the D gene is possibly TRBD1 (5 bases). From germline, CDR1 is SGDLS and CDR2 YYNGEE. Between the trimmed V and J ends, which lost 5 bases and 4 bases, there was a span of 12 bases. This CDR3 has 13 residues. The CDR3 DNA sequence: TGTGCCAGCAGAGGGGAGGGTCTCTATGGCTACACCTTC. Encoded protein: CASRGEGLYGYTF.

The V call is TRBV7-6, the J call TRBJ2-5, with 7 bases that match TRBD2. The assigned J gene may be wrong: the sequence end matches TRBJ2-1 better. Germline V gene data show CDR1 as SGHVS and CDR2 as FNYEAQ. The CDR3 is made up of 13 amino acids. The CDR3 DNA sequence: TGTGCCAGCAAAAAGCGGGGCTACAATGAGCAGTTCTTC. It specifies CASKKRGYNEQFF.

The chain combines TRBV3-1 with TRBJ2-1, with D perhaps matching TRBD2 (5 bases). Trimming removed 1 base from V and 6 bases from J, with 13 bases in between. There are 15 residues in the CDR3. CDR1 is LGHDT, CDR2 YNNKEL, per germline (reference sequence). Here the CDR3 DNA reads TGTGCCAGCAGCCAAGGTCGAGGACTGTTCAATGAGCAGTTCTTC. Translating it yields CASSQGRGLFNEQFF.

This clonotype was seen once. The chain joins TRBV6-5 to TRBJ2-1; D is unclear. Looked up from germline, CDR1 is MNHEY and CDR2 is SVGAGI. The V gene lost 2 bases and the J gene lost 10 bases, with 12 bases spanning the gap. The CDR3 length is 13 residues. CDR3 residues: CASSYDFTREQFF. CDR3 bases: TGTGCCAGCAGTTACGACTTTACGCGGGAGCAGTTCTTC.

V usage is TRBV24-1 and J usage is TRBJ1-5; the match to TRBD1 covers 7 bases. The V and J ends lost 4 bases and 4 bases, in that order; junction bases with no gene match: 9. The CDR3 is 16 residues long. The V gene's germline CDR1 is KGHDR and CDR2 SFDVKD. The CDR3 sequence: CATSDRGIMWNQPQHF. CDR3 coding DNA: TGTGCCACCAGTGACAGGGGGATAATGTGGAATCAGCCCCAGCATTTT.